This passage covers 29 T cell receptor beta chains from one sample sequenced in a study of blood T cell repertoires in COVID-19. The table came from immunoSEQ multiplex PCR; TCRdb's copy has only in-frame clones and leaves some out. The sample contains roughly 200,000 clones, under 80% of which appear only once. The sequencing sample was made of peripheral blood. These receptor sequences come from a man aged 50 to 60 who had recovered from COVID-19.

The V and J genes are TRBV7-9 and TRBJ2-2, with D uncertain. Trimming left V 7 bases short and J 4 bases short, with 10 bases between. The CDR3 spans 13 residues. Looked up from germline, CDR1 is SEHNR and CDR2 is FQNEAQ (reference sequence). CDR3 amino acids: CASTPRVTGELFF. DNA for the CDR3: TGTGCCAGCACCCCCCGAGTCACCGGGGAGCTGTTTTTT.

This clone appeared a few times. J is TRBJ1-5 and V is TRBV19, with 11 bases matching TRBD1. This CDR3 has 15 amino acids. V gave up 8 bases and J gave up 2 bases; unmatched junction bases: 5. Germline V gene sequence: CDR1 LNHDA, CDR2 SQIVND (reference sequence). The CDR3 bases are TGTGCCAGTTCCGGGACAGGGGGGCGCAATCAGCCCCAGCATTTT. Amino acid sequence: CASSGTGGRNQPQHF.

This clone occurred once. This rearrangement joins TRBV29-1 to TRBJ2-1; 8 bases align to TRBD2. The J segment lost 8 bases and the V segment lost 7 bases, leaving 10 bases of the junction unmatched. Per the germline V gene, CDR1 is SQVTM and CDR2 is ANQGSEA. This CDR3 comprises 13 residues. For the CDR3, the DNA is TGCAGCGCCCCCCGGACTAGCATCGATGAGCAGTTCTTC. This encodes CSAPRTSIDEQFF.

CDR3 sequence: CASSSGTGPYNEQFF. For the CDR3, the DNA is TGTGCCAGCAGCTCCGGGACAGGGCCCTACAATGAGCAGTTCTTC. The chain employs TRBV5-6 and TRBJ2-1; 9 bases fit TRBD1. The CDR3 loop spans 15 amino acids. The germline gives CDR1 SGHDT, CDR2 YYEEEE. V trimming: 3 bases; J trimming: 2 bases; junction bases outside the gene matches: 3.

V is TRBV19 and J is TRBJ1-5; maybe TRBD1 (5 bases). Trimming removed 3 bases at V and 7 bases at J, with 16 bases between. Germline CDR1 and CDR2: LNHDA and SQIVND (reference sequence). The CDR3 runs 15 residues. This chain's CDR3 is CASSIPGRGGQPQHF. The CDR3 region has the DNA TGTGCCAGTAGTATCCCGGGGCGGGGTGGGCAGCCCCAGCATTTT.

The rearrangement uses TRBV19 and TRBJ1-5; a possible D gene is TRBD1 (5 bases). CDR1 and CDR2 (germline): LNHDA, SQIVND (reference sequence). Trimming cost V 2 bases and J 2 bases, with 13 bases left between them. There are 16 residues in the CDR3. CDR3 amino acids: CASSIPGRDGNQPQHF. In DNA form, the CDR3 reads TGTGCCAGTAGTATACCGGGCAGGGATGGCAATCAGCCCCAGCATTTT.

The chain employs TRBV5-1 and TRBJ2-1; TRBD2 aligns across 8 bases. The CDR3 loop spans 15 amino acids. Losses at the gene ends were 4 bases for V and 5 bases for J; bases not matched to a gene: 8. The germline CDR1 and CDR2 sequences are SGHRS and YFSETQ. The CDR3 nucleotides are TGCGCCAGCAGCCTGTTAGCGGGAAGACACAATGAGCAGTTCTTC. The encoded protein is CASSLLAGRHNEQFF.

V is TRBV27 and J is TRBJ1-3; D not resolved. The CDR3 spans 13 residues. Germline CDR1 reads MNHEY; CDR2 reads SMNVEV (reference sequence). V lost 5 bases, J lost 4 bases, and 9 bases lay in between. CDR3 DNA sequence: TGTGCCAGCAGTCTTTCGCGAGGAAACACCATATATTTT. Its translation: CASSLSRGNTIYF.

In DNA form, the CDR3 reads TGTGCCAGCAGCGTACCGGGTGGTCCCGGGGAGCTGTTTTTT. This translates into CASSVPGGPGELFF. The gene calls are TRBV9 and TRBJ2-2, with unresolved D. V shed 1 base and J shed 6 bases, with 10 bases lying between them. The CDR3 totals 14 residues. The V gene's germline CDR1 is SGDLS and CDR2 YYNGEE.

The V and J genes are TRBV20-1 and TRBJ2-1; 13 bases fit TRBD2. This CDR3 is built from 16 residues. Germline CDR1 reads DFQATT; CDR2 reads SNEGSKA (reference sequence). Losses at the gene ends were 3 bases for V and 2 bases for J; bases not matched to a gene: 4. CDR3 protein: CSASRTSGGAYNEQFF. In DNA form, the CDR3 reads TGCAGTGCTAGTCGGACTAGCGGGGGAGCCTACAATGAGCAGTTCTTC.

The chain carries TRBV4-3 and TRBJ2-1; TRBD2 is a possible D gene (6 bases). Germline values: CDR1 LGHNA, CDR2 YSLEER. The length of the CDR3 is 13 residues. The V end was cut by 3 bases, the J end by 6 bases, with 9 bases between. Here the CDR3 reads CASSQGLANEQFF. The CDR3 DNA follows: TGCGCCAGCAGCCAGGGACTTGCCAATGAGCAGTTCTTC.

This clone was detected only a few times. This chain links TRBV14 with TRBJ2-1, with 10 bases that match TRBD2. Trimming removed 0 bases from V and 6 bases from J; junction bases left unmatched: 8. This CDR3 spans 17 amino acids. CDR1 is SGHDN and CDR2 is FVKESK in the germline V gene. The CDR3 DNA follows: TGTGCCAGCAGCCAAGATCCAGCGGGAGGGCCATTCAATGAGCAGTTCTTC. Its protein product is CASSQDPAGGPFNEQFF.

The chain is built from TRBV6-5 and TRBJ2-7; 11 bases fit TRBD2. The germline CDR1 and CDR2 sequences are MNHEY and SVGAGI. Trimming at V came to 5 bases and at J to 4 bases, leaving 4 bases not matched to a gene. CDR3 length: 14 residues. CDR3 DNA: TGTGCCAGCAGTCTACTAGCGGGAGTTTACGAGCAGTACTTC. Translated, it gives CASSLLAGVYEQYF.

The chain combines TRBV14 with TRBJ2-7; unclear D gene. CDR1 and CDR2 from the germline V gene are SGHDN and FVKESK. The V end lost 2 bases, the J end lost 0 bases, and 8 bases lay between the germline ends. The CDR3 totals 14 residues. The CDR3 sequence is CASSQSGGSYEQYF. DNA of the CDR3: TGTGCCAGCAGCCAATCCGGCGGCTCCTACGAGCAGTACTTC.

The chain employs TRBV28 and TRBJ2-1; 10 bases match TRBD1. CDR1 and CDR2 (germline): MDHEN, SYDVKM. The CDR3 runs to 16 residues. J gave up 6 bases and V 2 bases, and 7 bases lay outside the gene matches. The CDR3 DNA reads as TGTGCCAGCAGTTTAGGGACAGGGGTACCCATCAATGAGCAGTTCTTC. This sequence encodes CASSLGTGVPINEQFF.

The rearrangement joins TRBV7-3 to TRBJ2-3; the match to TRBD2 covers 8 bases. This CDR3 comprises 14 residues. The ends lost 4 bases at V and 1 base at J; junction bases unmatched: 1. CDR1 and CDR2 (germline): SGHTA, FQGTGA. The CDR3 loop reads CASSSAGGTDTQYF. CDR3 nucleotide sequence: TGTGCCAGCAGCTCAGCGGGAGGCACAGATACGCAGTATTTT.

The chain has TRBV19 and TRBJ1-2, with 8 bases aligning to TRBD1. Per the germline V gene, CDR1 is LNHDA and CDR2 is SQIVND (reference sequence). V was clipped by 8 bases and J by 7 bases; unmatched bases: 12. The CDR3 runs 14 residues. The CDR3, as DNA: TGTGCCAGTGAAGATAGGACAGGGAGGGCTGGCTACACCTTC. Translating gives CASEDRTGRAGYTF.

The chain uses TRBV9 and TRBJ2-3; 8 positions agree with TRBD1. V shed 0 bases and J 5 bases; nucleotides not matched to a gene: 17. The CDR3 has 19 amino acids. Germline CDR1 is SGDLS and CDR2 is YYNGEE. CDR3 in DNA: TGTGCCAGCAGCGTAGACCAGGCATCTCTTGGACAGGGAGGAGATACGCAGTATTTT. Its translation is CASSVDQASLGQGGDTQYF.

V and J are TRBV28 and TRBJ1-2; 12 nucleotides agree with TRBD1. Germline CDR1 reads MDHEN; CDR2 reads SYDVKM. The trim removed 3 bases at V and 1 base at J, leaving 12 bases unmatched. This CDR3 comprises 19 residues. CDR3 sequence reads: CASSLALRGQGAFNYGYTF. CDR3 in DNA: TGTGCCAGCAGTTTGGCCCTACGGGGACAGGGGGCGTTTAACTATGGCTACACCTTC.

The chain's CDR3 is CAWRPPGTFYNEQFF. The CDR3 DNA sequence: TGTGCCTGGAGGCCACCCGGGACTTTTTACAATGAGCAGTTCTTC. The chain employs TRBV30 and TRBJ2-1, with a tentative D call TRBD2 (6 bases). The CDR3 is 15 amino acids. V lost 3 bases, J lost 4 bases, and 16 bases lay in between. Germline V lookup: CDR1 GTSNPN, CDR2 SVGIG (reference sequence). The whole variable domain, filled in from reference TRBV30 and TRBJ2-1, reads SQTIHQWPATLVQPVGSPLSLECTVEGTSNPNLYWYRQAAGRGLQLLFYSVGIGQISSEVPQNLSASRPQDRQFILSSKKLLLSDSGFYLCAWRPPGTFYNEQFFGPGTRLTVL.

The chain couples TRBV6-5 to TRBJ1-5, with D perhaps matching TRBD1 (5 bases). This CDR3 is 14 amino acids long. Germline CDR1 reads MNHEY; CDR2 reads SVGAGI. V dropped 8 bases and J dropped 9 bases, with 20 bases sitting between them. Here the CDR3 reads CASRGESVRGPQHF. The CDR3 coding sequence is TGTGCCAGCCGGGGGGAATCGGTTCGGGGGCCCCAGCATTTT.

In DNA form, the CDR3 reads TGTGCCTGGAGTCCATCGGTGGTCTACGAGCAGTACTTC. It yields the protein CAWSPSVVYEQYF. The V call is TRBV30, the J call TRBJ2-7; D remains ambiguous. This CDR3 contains 13 residues. Deletions cut 2 bases from V and 3 bases from J, with 11 bases between. Germline values: CDR1 GTSNPN, CDR2 SVGIG (reference sequence).

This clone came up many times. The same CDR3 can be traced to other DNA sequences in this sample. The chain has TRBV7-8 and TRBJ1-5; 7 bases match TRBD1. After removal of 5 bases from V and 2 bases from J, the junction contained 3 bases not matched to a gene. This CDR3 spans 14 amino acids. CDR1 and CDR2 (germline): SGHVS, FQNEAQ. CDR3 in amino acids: CASSPGTGNQPQHF. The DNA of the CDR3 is TGTGCCAGCAGCCCCGGGACAGGCAATCAGCCCCAGCATTTT.

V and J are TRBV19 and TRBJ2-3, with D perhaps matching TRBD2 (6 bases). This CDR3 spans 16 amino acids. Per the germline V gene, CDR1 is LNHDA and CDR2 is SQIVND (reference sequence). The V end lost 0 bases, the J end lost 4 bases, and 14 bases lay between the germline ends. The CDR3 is CASSIDTGVSADTQYF. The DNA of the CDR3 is TGTGCCAGTAGTATAGACACGGGAGTTTCCGCAGATACGCAGTATTTT.

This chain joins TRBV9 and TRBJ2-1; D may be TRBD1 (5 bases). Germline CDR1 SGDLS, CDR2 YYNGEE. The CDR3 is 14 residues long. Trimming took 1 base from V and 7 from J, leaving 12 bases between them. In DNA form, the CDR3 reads TGTGCCAGCAGCGTAATCTGGGGCTCGAATGAGCAGTTCTTC. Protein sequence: CASSVIWGSNEQFF.

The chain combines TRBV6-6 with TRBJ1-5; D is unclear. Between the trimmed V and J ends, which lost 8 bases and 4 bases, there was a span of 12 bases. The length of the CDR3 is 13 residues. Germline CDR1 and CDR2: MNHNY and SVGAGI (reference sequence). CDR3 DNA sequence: TGTGCCAGCCTCGGGTTGGAGAATCAGCCCCAGCATTTT. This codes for CASLGLENQPQHF.

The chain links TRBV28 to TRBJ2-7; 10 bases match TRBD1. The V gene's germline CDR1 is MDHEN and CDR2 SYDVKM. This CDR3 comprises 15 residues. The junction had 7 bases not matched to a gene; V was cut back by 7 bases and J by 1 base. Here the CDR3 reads CASIPTGGFSYEQYF. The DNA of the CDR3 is TGTGCCAGCATCCCGACAGGGGGCTTTTCCTACGAGCAGTACTTC.

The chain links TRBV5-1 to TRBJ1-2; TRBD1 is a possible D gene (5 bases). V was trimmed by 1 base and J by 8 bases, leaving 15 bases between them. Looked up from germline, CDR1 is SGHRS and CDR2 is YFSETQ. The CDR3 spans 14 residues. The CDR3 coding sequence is TGCGCCAGCAGCTTGAGAAGCCCCGGGGGAGGCTACACCTTC. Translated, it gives CASSLRSPGGGYTF.

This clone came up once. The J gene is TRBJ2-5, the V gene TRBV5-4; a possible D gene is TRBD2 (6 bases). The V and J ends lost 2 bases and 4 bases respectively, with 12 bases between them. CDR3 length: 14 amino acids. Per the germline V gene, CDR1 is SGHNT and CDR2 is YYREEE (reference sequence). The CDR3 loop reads CASSLERESETQYF. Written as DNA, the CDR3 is TGTGCCAGCAGCTTAGAACGGGAGTCAGAGACCCAGTACTTC.